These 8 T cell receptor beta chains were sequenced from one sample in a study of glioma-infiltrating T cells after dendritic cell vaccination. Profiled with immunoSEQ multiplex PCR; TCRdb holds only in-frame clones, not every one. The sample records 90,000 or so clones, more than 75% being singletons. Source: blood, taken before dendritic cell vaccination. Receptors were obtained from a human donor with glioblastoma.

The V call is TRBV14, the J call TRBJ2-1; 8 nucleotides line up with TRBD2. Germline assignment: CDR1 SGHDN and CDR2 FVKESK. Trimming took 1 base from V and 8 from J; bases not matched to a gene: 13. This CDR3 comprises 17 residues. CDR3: CASSQVGLTSVGDEQFF. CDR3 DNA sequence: TGTGCCAGCAGCCAAGTTGGGTTGACTAGCGTGGGCGATGAGCAGTTCTTC.

The CDR3 nucleotides read TGTGCCAGCAGCTATGAGGCCTCCTACGAGCAGTACTTC. It encodes CASSYEASYEQYF. This rearrangement joins TRBV25-1 to TRBJ2-7; D not certain. V dropped 6 bases and J dropped 0 bases, with 9 bases sitting between them. CDR1 is MGHDK, CDR2 SYGVNS, per germline. This CDR3 spans 13 amino acids.

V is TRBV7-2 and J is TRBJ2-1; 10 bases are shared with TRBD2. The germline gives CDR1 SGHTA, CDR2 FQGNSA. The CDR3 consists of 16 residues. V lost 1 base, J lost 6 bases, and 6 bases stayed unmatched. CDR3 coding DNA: TGTGCCAGCAGCTTAGTGGGACTAGCGATGCGCAATGAGCAGTTCTTC. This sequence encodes CASSLVGLAMRNEQFF.

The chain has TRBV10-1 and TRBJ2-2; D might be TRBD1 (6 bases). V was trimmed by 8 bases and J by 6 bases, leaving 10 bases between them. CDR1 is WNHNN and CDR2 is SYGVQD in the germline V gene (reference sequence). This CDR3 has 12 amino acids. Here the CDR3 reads CASWGPPGELFF. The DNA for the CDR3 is TGCGCCAGCTGGGGGCCCCCCGGGGAGCTGTTTTTT.

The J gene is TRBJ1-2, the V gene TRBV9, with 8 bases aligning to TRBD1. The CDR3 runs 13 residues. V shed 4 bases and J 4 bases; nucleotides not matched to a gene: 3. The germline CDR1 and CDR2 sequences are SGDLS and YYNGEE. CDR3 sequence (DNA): TGTGCCAGCAGCTTTGGACAGGGCTATGGCTACACCTTC. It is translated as CASSFGQGYGYTF.

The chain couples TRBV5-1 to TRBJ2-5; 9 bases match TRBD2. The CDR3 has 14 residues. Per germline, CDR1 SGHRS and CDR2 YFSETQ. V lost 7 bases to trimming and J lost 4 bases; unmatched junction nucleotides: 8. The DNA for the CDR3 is TGCGCCAGCTCGAGAGCGGGGGGCCCAGAGACCCAGTACTTC. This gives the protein CASSRAGGPETQYF.

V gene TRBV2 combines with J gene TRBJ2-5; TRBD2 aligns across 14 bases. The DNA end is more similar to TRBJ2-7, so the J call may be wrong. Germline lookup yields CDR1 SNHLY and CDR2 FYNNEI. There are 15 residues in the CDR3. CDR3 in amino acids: CASRGGTSGSYEQYF. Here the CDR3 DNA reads TGTGCCAGCAGGGGTGGGACTAGCGGGAGTTACGAGCAGTACTTC.

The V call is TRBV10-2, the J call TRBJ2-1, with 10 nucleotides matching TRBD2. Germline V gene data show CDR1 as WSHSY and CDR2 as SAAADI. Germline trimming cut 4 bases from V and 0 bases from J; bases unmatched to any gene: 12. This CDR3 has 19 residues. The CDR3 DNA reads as TGCGCCAGCAGTGTTCCTATGAGGACTAGCGGTAGCTCCTACAATGAGCAGTTCTTC. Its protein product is CASSVPMRTSGSSYNEQFF.